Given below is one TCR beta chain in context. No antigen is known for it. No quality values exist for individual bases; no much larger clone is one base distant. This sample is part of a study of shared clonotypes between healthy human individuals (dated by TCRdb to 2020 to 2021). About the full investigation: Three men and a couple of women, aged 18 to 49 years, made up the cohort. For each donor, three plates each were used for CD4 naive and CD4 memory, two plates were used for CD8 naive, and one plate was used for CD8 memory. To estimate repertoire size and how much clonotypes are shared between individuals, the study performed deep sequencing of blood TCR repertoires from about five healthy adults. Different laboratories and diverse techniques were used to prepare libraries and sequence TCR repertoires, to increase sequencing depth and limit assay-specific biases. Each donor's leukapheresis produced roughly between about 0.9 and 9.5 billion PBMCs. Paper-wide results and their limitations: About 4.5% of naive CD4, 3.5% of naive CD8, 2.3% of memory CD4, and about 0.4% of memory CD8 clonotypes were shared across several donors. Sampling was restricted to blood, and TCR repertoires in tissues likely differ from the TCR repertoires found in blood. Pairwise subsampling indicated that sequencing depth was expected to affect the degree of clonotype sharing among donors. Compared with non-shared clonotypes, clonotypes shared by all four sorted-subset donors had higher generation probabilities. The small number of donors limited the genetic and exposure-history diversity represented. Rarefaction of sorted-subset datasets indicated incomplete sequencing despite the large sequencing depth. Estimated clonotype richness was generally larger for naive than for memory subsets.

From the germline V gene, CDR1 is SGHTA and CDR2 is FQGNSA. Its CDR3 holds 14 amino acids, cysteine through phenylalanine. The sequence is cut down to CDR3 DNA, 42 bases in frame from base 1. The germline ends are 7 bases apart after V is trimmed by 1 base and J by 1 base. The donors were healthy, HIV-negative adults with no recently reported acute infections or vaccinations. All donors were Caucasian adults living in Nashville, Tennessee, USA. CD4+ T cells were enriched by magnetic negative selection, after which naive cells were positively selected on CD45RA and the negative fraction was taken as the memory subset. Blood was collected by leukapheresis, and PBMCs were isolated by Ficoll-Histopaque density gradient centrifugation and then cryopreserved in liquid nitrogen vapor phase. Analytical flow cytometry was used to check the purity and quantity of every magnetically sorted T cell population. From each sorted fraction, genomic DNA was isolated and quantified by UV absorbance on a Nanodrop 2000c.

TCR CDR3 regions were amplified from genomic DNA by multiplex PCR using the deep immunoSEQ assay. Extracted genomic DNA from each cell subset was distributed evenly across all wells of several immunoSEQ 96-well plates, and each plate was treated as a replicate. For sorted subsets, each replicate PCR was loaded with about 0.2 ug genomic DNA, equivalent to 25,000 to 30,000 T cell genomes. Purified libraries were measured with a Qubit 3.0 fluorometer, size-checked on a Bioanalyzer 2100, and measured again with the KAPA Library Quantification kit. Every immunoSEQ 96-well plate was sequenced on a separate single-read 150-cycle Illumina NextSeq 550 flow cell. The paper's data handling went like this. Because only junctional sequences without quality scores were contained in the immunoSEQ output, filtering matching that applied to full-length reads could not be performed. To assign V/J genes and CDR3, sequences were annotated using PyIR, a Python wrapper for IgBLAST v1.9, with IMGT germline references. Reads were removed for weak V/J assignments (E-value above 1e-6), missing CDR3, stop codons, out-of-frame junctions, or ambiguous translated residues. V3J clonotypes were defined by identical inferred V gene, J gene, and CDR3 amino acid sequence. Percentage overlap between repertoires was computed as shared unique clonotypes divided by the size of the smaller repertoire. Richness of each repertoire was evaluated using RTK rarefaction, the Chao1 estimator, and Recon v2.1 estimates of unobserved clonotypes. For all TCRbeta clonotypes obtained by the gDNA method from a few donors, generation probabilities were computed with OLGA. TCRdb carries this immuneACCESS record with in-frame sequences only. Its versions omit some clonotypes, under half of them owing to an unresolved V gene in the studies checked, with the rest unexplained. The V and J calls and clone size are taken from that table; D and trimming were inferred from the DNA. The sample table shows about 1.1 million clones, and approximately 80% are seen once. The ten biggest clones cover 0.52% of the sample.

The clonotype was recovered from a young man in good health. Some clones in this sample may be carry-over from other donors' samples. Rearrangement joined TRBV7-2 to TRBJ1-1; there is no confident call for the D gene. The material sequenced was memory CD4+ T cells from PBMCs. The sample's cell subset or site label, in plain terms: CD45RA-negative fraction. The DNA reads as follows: TGTGCCAGCAGCTTAGGGCAACGGAACACTGAAGCTTTCTTT. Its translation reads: CASSLGQRNTEAFF.